This paragraph covers one TCR beta chain sequence. The antigen is unknown. The CDR3 spans 14 residues. CDR1 SGHTA and CDR2 FQGNSA come from the germline V gene. Trimming stripped 0 bases from V and 6 bases from J, with 9 bases between. A sort by CD45RO/CCR7/CD25/CD127/CD95/CD27 yielded CD4+ naive, central memory, regulatory and stem cell-like memory cells. This sample is part of a study of beta chain features in type 1 diabetes. Study background: All samples combined gave fewer than 110 million sorted cells for examination. Study-wide results and caveats: Naive, central memory and regulatory TCRB repertoires appeared more similar among patients than healthy donors. Shorter TCRB CDR3s, moderately but significantly so, marked every one of the four CD4+ subsets in Type 1 diabetes patients.

Reverse transcription of all isolated RNA meant that expressed TCRB transcripts were sequenced. Naive, central memory and regulatory T cell samples averaged roughly 4 million reads. Sequencing was performed with immunoSEQ multiplex PCR; in TCRdb, only in-frame clones are kept and a portion is missing. This sample has 150,000 to 200,000 clones, with 63% found just once. Source material: naive CD4+ T cells from blood. The origin of this receptor is a man aged 25 to 40 with type 1 diabetes. The chain links TRBV7-2 to TRBJ2-1; tentative D call: TRBD2 (5 bases). The CDR3 loop is CASSLAHGVNEQFF. The CDR3 DNA is TGTGCCAGCAGCTTAGCGCACGGGGTCAATGAGCAGTTCTTC.